A selection of T cell receptor beta chains follows, all from one sample in a study of neurological immune-mediated disorders. From the 5' RACE reads, TCRdb called clonotypes with MiXCR, one entry per CDR3 protein. Among tens of thousands of distinct CDR3 sequences listed, roughly 2.6% were seen once. The specimen was PBMCs. The origin of the receptors is a woman in her twenties or thirties with multiple sclerosis. CDR3s leave out the opening cysteine and the closing phenylalanine or tryptophan. Some rows have no size entry. The others give once, few or many, or a class for an expanded clone.

v_call,cdr3_length,clone_size,cdr3_aa
TRBV7-2,12,many,ASSGGLVIHEQF
TRBV21-1,12,many,ASETFTQSYEQY
TRBV5-5,13,many,ASSLAGGLHTEAF
TRBV5-1,13,many,ASSLATAINYGYT
TRBV6-6,11,many,ASTKTSGRMSF
TRBV7-2,13,many,ASSSLPSYSYEQY
TRBV18,14,many,ASSPQLSGSSYEQY
TRBV15,11,many,ATSRVRSGELF
TRBV20-1,12,many,SVEGLRGFVAQY
TRBV20-1,10,many,SARARGYEAF
TRBV18,11,NA,ASSWGQGAPAF
TRBV5-6,13,NA,ASSWGHNSGNTIY
TRBV5-6,18,many,ASSLEGFRLAGLGEDTQY
TRBV11-3,13,many,ASSLGGMYQETQY
TRBV6-2/TRBV6-3,13,many,ASSRDDPYVDGYT
TRBV7-9,13,many,ASSNLAGYTDTQY
TRBV12-3/TRBV12-4,13,few,ASTLGTRGYNEQF
TRBV6-5,11,many,ASSYQLGEPQH
TRBV10-3,9,many,AISDTGEQY
TRBV12-3/TRBV12-4,12,many,ASSFSRFTDTQY
TRBV29-1,16,many,SVLPYPSDGHSGNTIY
TRBV20-1,10,many,SAGPGTYEQY
TRBV7-2,15,many,ASSQNPNRDRVTEQY
TRBV28,12,many,ASSTRQGKETQY
TRBV4-2,13,NA,ASSQEDRVSYEQY
TRBV12-3/TRBV12-4,11,many,ASSRFSDTEAF
TRBV15,12,many,ATSSGQGSYEQY
TRBV25-1,11,many,ASSEQGATEAF